These 25 T cell receptor beta chains were sequenced from one sample in a study of shared clonotypes between healthy human individuals. Terminally differentiated effector memory CD45RA+ cells were excluded by CCR7 positive selection of CD45RO-negative cells. The data were produced by immunoSEQ multiplex PCR, yet TCRdb's version contains in-frame clones alone and is incomplete. The sample comprises roughly 890,000 clones, almost 95% of which are singletons, and 24% rests with the top ten. The sequencing input was naive CD8+ T cells sorted from blood. The receptors stem from a man aged 30-40 years in good health.

This clone appeared a few times. The chain links TRBV11-2 to TRBJ2-7, with 8 bases lining up with TRBD1. Trimming removed 5 bases from V and 3 bases from J; junction bases left unmatched: 6. Germline V gene data show CDR1 as SGHAT and CDR2 as FQNNGV. This CDR3 has 14 residues. The chain's CDR3 is CASSPRDRYYEQYF. For the CDR3, the DNA is TGTGCCAGCAGCCCCCGGGACAGGTACTACGAGCAGTACTTC.

The chain carries TRBV7-9 and TRBJ2-2, with D perhaps being TRBD1 or TRBD2 (5 bases each). Trimming shortened V by 3 bases and J by 8 bases, and 10 bases separated the two germline ends. The germline gives CDR1 SEHNR, CDR2 FQNEAQ (reference sequence). This CDR3 has 13 amino acids. The CDR3 protein is CASSFGDAGELFF. The CDR3 DNA is TGTGCCAGCAGCTTTGGGGACGCGGGGGAGCTGTTTTTT.

This rearrangement joins TRBV7-9 to TRBJ2-2, with TRBD2 as a possible D gene (6 bases). V dropped 4 bases and J dropped 5 bases, with 14 bases sitting between them. The CDR3 runs to 15 residues. The germline V gene encodes CDR1 SEHNR and CDR2 FQNEAQ (reference sequence). The CDR3: CASSSTGGWTGELFF. The CDR3, as DNA: TGTGCCAGCAGCTCTACAGGAGGGTGGACCGGGGAGCTGTTTTTT.

A remark on this clone: Different DNA sequences within this sample yield the same CDR3. The chain employs TRBV7-9 and TRBJ2-7; D is ambiguous. This CDR3 has 12 amino acids. Germline assignment: CDR1 SEHNR and CDR2 FQNEAQ (reference sequence). V lost 5 bases and J lost 3, with 8 bases in between. This chain's CDR3 is CASSVDGYEQYF. The CDR3 DNA reads as TGTGCCAGCAGCGTGGACGGCTACGAGCAGTACTTC.

The chain uses TRBV9 and TRBJ2-7, with D unclear. This CDR3 has 12 amino acids. The V gene's germline CDR1 is SGDLS and CDR2 YYNGEE. Trimming cost V 4 bases and J 8 bases, with 13 bases left between them. The CDR3 bases are TGTGCCAGCAGCTCCAGTCGTTTCCAGCAGTACTTC. Its translation is CASSSSRFQQYF.

J is TRBJ2-7 and V is TRBV7-8; no clear D gene. The germline V gene has CDR1 SGHVS and CDR2 FQNEAQ. The CDR3 extends over 13 amino acids. The V end was cut by 2 bases, the J end by 1 base, with 6 bases between. CDR3 in DNA: TGTGCCAGCAGCTTAATTTTGTCCTACGAGCAGTACTTC. As protein: CASSLILSYEQYF.

This chain joins TRBV7-9 and TRBJ1-5, with 11 positions matching TRBD1. With V trimmed by 5 bases and J by 2 bases, 5 bases remained unmatched. Germline CDR1 SEHNR, CDR2 FQNEAQ (reference sequence). CDR3 length: 16 amino acids. The CDR3 reads CASSGLGQGGNQPQHF. The CDR3 DNA is TGTGCCAGCAGCGGGTTGGGACAGGGGGGCAATCAGCCCCAGCATTTT.

A word on this clone: Other DNA sequences in the same sample also yield this CDR3. The rearrangement uses TRBV27 and TRBJ2-7; 11 bases map to TRBD1. This CDR3 is 14 amino acids long. Germline V lookup: CDR1 MNHEY, CDR2 SMNVEV (reference sequence). Trimming cost V 3 bases and J 7 bases; bases outside gene matches: 5. CDR3 amino acids: CASSFGQGAGEQYF. CDR3 bases: TGTGCCAGCAGTTTTGGACAGGGGGCGGGAGAGCAGTACTTC.

The chain employs TRBV28 and TRBJ2-1; 9 bases align to TRBD2. The CDR3 has 16 amino acids. Losses at the gene ends were 4 bases for V and 7 bases for J; bases not matched to a gene: 11. Germline CDR1 MDHEN, CDR2 SYDVKM. The CDR3 is CASSSPIAGEVNEQFF. As DNA, the CDR3 is TGTGCCAGCAGTTCCCCAATAGCGGGAGAGGTTAATGAGCAGTTCTTC.

This chain's CDR3 is CASSFWDGYGYTF. The CDR3 bases are TGTGCCAGCAGCTTTTGGGACGGATATGGCTACACCTTC. This chain joins TRBV5-4 and TRBJ1-2; D is possibly TRBD1 (5 bases). V was shortened by 2 bases and J by 5 bases, with 10 bases between the two germline ends. The CDR3 runs 13 residues. Germline-derived CDR1 and CDR2 are SGHNT and YYREEE (reference sequence).

The chain employs TRBV11-3 and TRBJ2-7, with D perhaps matching TRBD1 (6 bases). Germline V gene lookup returns CDR1 SGHNT and CDR2 YENEEA. CDR3 length: 13 amino acids. Deletions cut 2 bases from V and 4 bases from J, with 9 bases between. CDR3 sequence (DNA): TGTGCCAGCAGCTTACGGACAGCGTACGAGCAGTACTTC. This gives the protein CASSLRTAYEQYF.

The chain links TRBV28 to TRBJ2-2; D gene ambiguous. V shed 6 bases and J shed 7 bases, with 9 bases lying between them. The CDR3 sequence is 12 residues long. CDR1 is MDHEN and CDR2 is SYDVKM in the germline V gene. The DNA of the CDR3 is TGTGCCAGCAGCACCCTGAGCGGGGAGCTGTTTTTT. Translating it yields CASSTLSGELFF.

This clone appeared a single time. The chain joins TRBV27 to TRBJ2-3; D is undetermined. V was trimmed by 4 bases and J by 5 bases, leaving 7 bases between them. This CDR3 has 12 residues. Germline V gene lookup returns CDR1 MNHEY and CDR2 SMNVEV (reference sequence). The DNA of the CDR3 is TGTGCCAGCAGTTCCGCCCGAGATACGCAGTATTTT. The encoded protein is CASSSARDTQYF.

The chain employs TRBV7-9 and TRBJ2-4, with a weak D call TRBD1 (5 bases). V lost 1 base and J lost 3, with 16 bases in between. CDR1 is SEHNR and CDR2 is FQNEAQ in the germline V gene (reference sequence). The CDR3 runs to 17 residues. The CDR3: CASSLVGAGRVKNIQYF. DNA for the CDR3: TGTGCCAGCAGCTTAGTAGGGGCAGGGCGAGTCAAAAACATTCAGTACTTC.

The chain joins TRBV19 to TRBJ1-1; no clear D gene. The V end lost 4 bases, the J end lost 6 bases, and 12 bases lay between the germline ends. The germline CDR1 and CDR2 sequences are LNHDA and SQIVND (reference sequence). The CDR3 has 13 residues. The CDR3 sequence: CASSTRTGAEAFF. The DNA for the CDR3 is TGTGCCAGTAGTACCCGAACTGGCGCTGAAGCTTTCTTT. Full variable domain (rest looked up from reference TRBV19 and TRBJ1-1): DGGITQSPKYLFRKEGQNVTLSCEQNLNHDAMYWYRQDPGQGLRLIYYSQIVNDFQKGDIAEGYSVSREKKESFPLTVTSAQKNPTAFYLCASSTRTGAEAFFGQGTRLTVV.

This clone was detected only a few times. J is TRBJ1-5 and V is TRBV7-9; the match to TRBD1 covers 7 bases. V was clipped by 6 bases and J by 6 bases; unmatched bases: 11. The CDR3 is 15 residues long. Germline V gene lookup returns CDR1 SEHNR and CDR2 FQNEAQ (reference sequence). CDR3: CASSLDREPLQPQHF. The CDR3 coding sequence is TGTGCCAGCAGTCTCGACAGGGAGCCCCTTCAGCCCCAGCATTTT.

The J gene is TRBJ2-2, the V gene TRBV27; D is possibly TRBD1 or TRBD2 (5 bases each). Germline CDR1 is MNHEY and CDR2 is SMNVEV (reference sequence). The CDR3 loop spans 13 amino acids. V gave up 7 bases and J gave up 7 bases, with 13 bases separating them. The CDR3 loop reads CASKIGEFGELFF. In DNA form, the CDR3 reads TGTGCCAGCAAAATAGGGGAGTTCGGGGAGCTGTTTTTT.

The V gene is TRBV27, the J gene TRBJ2-1, with D tentatively TRBD1 (5 bases). The ends were cut back, 6 bases at V and 4 bases at J, with 10 bases in the middle. Germline CDR1 MNHEY, CDR2 SMNVEV (reference sequence). This CDR3 contains 13 residues. CDR3 sequence: CASSPTGYNEQFF. CDR3 DNA: TGTGCCAGCAGCCCTACAGGATACAATGAGCAGTTCTTC.

J is TRBJ2-7 and V is TRBV29-1; 7 bases are a match to TRBD2. From germline, CDR1 is SQVTM and CDR2 ANQGSEA. Losses at the gene ends were 0 bases for V and 4 bases for J; bases not matched to a gene: 6. This CDR3 has 14 residues. In DNA, the CDR3 is TGCAGCGTTGAAGAGGGGGGGAGTGGGTACGAGCAGTACTTC. It codes for CSVEEGGSGYEQYF.

The CDR3 nucleotides read TGTGCCACCAGCAGAGATGACAGTGGGAATACTGAAGCTTTCTTT. It is translated as CATSRDDSGNTEAFF. The V and J genes are TRBV15 and TRBJ1-1, with D tentatively TRBD1 (5 bases). The CDR3 totals 15 residues. Per the germline V gene, CDR1 is LNHNV and CDR2 is YYDKDF (reference sequence). Trimming shortened V by 0 bases and J by 5 bases, and 13 bases separated the two germline ends.

This chain links TRBV6-1 with TRBJ2-7; perhaps TRBD2 as D (6 bases). The CDR3 consists of 14 residues. The V and J ends lost 2 bases and 2 bases respectively, with 10 bases between them. Looked up from germline, CDR1 is MNHNS and CDR2 is SASEGT. This CDR3 is CASSEFPGAYEQYF. For the CDR3, the DNA is TGTGCCAGCAGTGAATTTCCGGGGGCCTACGAGCAGTACTTC.

J is TRBJ2-3 and V is TRBV11-2, with 9 bases identical to TRBD2. In germline, CDR1 is SGHAT, CDR2 FQNNGV. The CDR3 totals 13 residues. The junction had 5 bases not matched to a gene; V was cut back by 5 bases and J by 8 bases. The CDR3 loop is CASSTGRGGTQYF. The CDR3 DNA follows: TGTGCCAGCAGCACAGGGCGGGGGGGTACGCAGTATTTT.

CDR3 in amino acids: CASSFLPANTGELFF. Here the CDR3 DNA reads TGTGCCAGCAGCTTTCTCCCAGCGAACACCGGGGAGCTGTTTTTT. The chain has TRBV5-4 and TRBJ2-2; the D is unclear. The CDR3 is made up of 15 amino acids. V gave up 2 bases and J gave up 0 bases, with 8 bases separating them. Germline V CDR1 and CDR2: SGHNT, YYREEE (reference sequence).

J is TRBJ1-3 and V is TRBV19; D uncertain. The CDR3 has 16 residues. Germline V gene sequence: CDR1 LNHDA, CDR2 SQIVND (reference sequence). V lost 5 bases and J 3 bases, leaving 17 bases between the germline ends. CDR3 DNA sequence: TGTGCCAGTAGTGTCGGCTGGGCTCCGAGTGGAAACACCATATATTTT. Translated, it gives CASSVGWAPSGNTIYF.

The chain joins TRBV9 to TRBJ1-3; D is uncertain. CDR3 length equals 14 residues. Trimming shortened V by 4 bases and J by 3 bases, and 11 bases separated the two germline ends. CDR1 and CDR2 (germline): SGDLS, YYNGEE. CDR3 in DNA: TGTGCCAGCAGCCCGGAGTCCGGTGGAAACACCATATATTTT. It translates to CASSPESGGNTIYF.